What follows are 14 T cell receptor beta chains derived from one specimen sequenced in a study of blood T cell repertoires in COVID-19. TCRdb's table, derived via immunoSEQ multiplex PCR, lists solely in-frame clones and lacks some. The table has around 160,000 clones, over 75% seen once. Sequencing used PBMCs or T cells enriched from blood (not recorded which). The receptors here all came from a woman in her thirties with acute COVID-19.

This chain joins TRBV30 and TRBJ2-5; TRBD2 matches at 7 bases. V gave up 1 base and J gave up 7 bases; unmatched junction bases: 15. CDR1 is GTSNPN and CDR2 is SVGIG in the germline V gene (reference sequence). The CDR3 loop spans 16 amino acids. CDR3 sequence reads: CAWSGRPGLPGGTQYF. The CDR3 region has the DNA TGTGCCTGGAGTGGGAGACCGGGACTACCTGGGGGGACCCAGTACTTC.

DNA of the CDR3: TGTGCCAGCAGCTTATATAGCGGGAGTGTTGAGCAGTTCTTC. Translating it yields CASSLYSGSVEQFF. The rearrangement joins TRBV11-3 to TRBJ2-1, with 9 bases aligning to TRBD2. Per germline, CDR1 SGHNT and CDR2 YENEEA. This CDR3 has 14 residues. The V and J ends lost 2 bases and 9 bases, in that order; junction bases with no gene match: 5.

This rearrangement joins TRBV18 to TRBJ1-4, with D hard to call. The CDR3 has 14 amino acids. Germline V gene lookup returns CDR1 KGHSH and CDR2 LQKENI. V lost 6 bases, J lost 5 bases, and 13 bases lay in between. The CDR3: CASSPQVQNEKLFF. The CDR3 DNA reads TGTGCCAGCTCTCCGCAGGTACAAAATGAAAAACTGTTTTTT.

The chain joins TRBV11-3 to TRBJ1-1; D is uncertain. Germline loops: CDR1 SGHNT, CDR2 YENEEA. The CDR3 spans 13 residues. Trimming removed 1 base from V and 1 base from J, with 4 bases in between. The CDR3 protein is CASSLGPNTEAFF. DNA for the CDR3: TGTGCCAGCAGCTTAGGGCCGAACACTGAAGCTTTCTTT.

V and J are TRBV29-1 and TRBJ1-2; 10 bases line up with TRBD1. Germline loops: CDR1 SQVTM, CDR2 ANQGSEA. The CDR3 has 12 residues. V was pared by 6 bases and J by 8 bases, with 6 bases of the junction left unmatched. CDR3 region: CSVGQGREGYTF. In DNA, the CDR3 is TGCAGCGTGGGACAGGGGAGGGAAGGCTACACCTTC.

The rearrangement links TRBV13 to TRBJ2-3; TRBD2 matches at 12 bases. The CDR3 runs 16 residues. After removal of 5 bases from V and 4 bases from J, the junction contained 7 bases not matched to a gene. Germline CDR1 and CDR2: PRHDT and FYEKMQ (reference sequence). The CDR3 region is CASSPWGLAGPDTQYF. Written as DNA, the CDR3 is TGTGCCAGCAGCCCCTGGGGACTAGCGGGCCCAGATACGCAGTATTTT.

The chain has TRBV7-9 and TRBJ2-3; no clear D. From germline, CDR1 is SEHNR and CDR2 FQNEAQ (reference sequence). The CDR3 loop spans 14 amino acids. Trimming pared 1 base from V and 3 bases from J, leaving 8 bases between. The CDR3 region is CASSLDFSTDTQYF. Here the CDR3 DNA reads TGTGCCAGCAGCTTAGACTTTTCGACAGATACGCAGTATTTT. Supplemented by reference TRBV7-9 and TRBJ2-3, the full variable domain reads DTGVSQNPRHKITKRGQNVTFRCDPISEHNRLYWYRQTLGQGPEFLTYFQNEAQLEKSRLLSDRFSAERPKGSFSTLEIQRTEQGDSAMYLCASSLDFSTDTQYFGPGTRLTVL.

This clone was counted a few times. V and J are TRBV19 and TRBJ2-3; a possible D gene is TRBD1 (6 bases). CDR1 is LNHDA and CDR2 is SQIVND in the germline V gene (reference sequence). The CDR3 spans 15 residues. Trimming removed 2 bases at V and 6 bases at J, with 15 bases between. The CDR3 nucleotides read TGTGCCAGTAGTATAATCAGGGGCGCTTTCGATACGCAGTATTTT. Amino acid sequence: CASSIIRGAFDTQYF.

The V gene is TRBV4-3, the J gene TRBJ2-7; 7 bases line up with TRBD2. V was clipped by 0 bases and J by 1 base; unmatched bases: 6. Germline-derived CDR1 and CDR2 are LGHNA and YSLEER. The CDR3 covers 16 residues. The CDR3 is CASSQEILALSYEQYF. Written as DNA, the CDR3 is TGCGCCAGCAGCCAAGAAATACTAGCGCTATCCTACGAGCAGTACTTC.

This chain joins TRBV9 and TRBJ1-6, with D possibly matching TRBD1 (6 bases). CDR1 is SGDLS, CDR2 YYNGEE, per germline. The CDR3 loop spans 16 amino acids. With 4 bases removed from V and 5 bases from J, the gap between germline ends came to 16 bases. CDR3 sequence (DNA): TGTGCCAGCAGCCTATCTCCCCGACAGGATAATTCACCCCTCCACTTT. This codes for CASSLSPRQDNSPLHF.

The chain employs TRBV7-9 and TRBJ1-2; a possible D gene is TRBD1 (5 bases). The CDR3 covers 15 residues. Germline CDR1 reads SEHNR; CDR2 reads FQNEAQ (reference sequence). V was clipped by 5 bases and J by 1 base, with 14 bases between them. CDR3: CASSRAGGINYGYTF. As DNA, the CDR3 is TGTGCCAGCAGCCGAGCCGGGGGGATTAACTATGGCTACACCTTC.

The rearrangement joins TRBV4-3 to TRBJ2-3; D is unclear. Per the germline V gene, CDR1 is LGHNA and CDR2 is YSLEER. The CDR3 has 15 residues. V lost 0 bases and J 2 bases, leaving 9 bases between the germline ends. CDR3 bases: TGCGCCAGCAGCCAAGATCAACTGTTCACAGATACGCAGTATTTT. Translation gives CASSQDQLFTDTQYF.

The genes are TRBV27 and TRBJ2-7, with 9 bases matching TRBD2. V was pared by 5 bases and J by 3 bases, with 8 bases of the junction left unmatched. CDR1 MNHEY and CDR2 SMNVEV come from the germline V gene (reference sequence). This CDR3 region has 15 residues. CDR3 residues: CASSPGGSGSYEQYF. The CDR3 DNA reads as TGTGCCAGCAGTCCCGGGGGTAGCGGGAGCTACGAGCAGTACTTC.

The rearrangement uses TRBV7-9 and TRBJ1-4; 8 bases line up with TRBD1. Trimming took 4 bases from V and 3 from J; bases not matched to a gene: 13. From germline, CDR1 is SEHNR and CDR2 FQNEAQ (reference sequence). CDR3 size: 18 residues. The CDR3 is CASSSRLDRGTSNEKLFF. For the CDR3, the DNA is TGTGCCAGCAGCTCCAGACTAGACAGGGGAACGTCTAATGAAAAACTGTTTTTT.